This TCR beta chain appears in the sequencing data of a study of cytomegalovirus exposure and HLA in healthy donors. Looked up from germline, CDR1 is SGDLS and CDR2 is YYNGEE. The CDR3 spans 13 residues. V shed 2 bases and J shed 6 bases, with 10 bases lying between them. Using immunoSEQ multiplex PCR, the repertoire was profiled, and TCRdb retains in-frame clones only, with some absent. The sample yields over 70,000 clones, 85% to 90% seen once. This chain uses TRBV9 with TRBJ2-3, with a tentative D call TRBD1 (6 bases). Sequencing used PBMCs. The clonotype originates from a woman aged 18-29 years in good health and CMV-seropositive. CDR3 sequence reads: CASSVRGSDTQYF. The CDR3 nucleotides are TGTGCCAGCAGCGTGAGGGGGAGTGATACGCAGTATTTT.